This TCR beta chain was retrieved from a study of patients and donors after allogeneic stem cell transplantation. From germline, CDR1 is SGHDN and CDR2 FVKESK. The CDR3 consists of 12 residues. Trimming took off 2 bases at V and 7 bases at J, with 9 bases between the two ends. TCRdb independently ran MiXCR on the RT-PCR reads; one entry per CDR3 protein. This sample carries tens of thousands of distinct CDR3 sequences, around 49% of them seen once, and the ten largest clones take 61%. The chain uses TRBV14 and TRBJ2-7, with a possible D match to TRBD2 (5 bases). This TCR was sampled from a human donor who was either an allogeneic HSCT recipient or a stem cell or donor lymphocyte infusion donor (not recorded which). It is not recorded whose cells these are; they may come from a transplant donor. Input material: blood, either unsorted or a sorted T cell fraction (not recorded which). The CDR3 region has the DNA TGTGCCAGCAGCCAAACTAGGCGGGAGCAGTACTTC. This encodes CASSQTRREQYF.